Presented here are 14 T cell receptor beta chains from one specimen sequenced in a study of regulatory T cells in long-lasting Graves disease. Indicated time point: newly diagnosed GD, antithyroid drugs for less than 3 months. Following extraction of RNA from PBMCs, that RNA was used to make the TCR library. Library construction for TCR beta used iRepertoire HTBI primers and Arm-PCR of CDR3 regions. TCRdb called the multiplex PCR reads again in MiXCR, with one record for every CDR3 protein. The sample has roughly 350,000 distinct CDR3 sequences; around 15% are singletons. The same specimen was also included in a second study, on T cells in Graves' hyperthyroidism and ophthalmopathy.

The sequencing used peripheral blood mononuclear cells (PBMCs), collected at new diagnosis, from a patient treated with antithyroid drugs. All receptors derive from a man aged 40-49 years with Graves disease.

In this sample, this clonotype turned up a few times. The chain combines TRBV7-3 with TRBJ1-3; D might be TRBD1 (5 bases). Germline CDR1 reads SGHTA; CDR2 reads FQGTGA. V gave up 5 bases and J gave up 4 bases, with 15 bases separating them. The CDR3 contains 15 residues. The CDR3 sequence: CASSQASGQGNTIYF. In nucleotides, the CDR3 is TGTGCCAGCAGCCAAGCGTCGGGGCAGGGAAACACCATATATTTT.

This clonotype was counted at least ten times. The chain couples TRBV6-1 to TRBJ1-3; D ambiguous. V was clipped by 2 bases and J by 2 bases, with 4 bases between them. This CDR3 spans 13 amino acids. Looked up from germline, CDR1 is MNHNS and CDR2 is SASEGT. The CDR3 here is CASSEIPGNTIYF. The CDR3 nucleotides read TGTGCCAGCAGTGAAATTCCTGGAAACACCATATATTTT.

This clonotype was recorded many times. The rearrangement joins TRBV12-3 or TRBV12-4 to TRBJ2-3; the D gene is possibly TRBD2 (6 bases). The V end lost 4 bases, the J end lost 5 bases, and 16 bases lay between the germline ends. The CDR3 has 15 residues. CDR3 sequence: CASSSRGLPGDTQYF. For the CDR3, the DNA is TGTGCCAGCAGTTCGCGGGGACTCCCCGGAGATACGCAGTATTTT.

This clonotype was detected a few times. V usage is TRBV19 and J usage is TRBJ1-2, with 8 bases matching TRBD1. Germline CDR1 is LNHDA and CDR2 is SQIVND (reference sequence). CDR3 length: 16 amino acids. The V and J ends lost 5 bases and 1 base, in that order; junction bases with no gene match: 9. CDR3 DNA: TGTGCCAGTAGTGTGACGGGACAGGAGTTTAACTATGGCTACACCTTC. Residues: CASSVTGQEFNYGYTF.

This clonotype was picked up a small number of times. V and J are TRBV18 and TRBJ2-7; the D gene is possibly TRBD1 (6 bases). This CDR3 is 17 amino acids long. Germline assignment: CDR1 KGHSH and CDR2 LQKENI. V lost 3 bases and J lost 0, with 18 bases in between. The CDR3 is CASSPGGLTGFSYEQYF. CDR3 bases: TGTGCCAGCTCACCGGGTGGACTGACAGGATTCTCCTACGAGCAGTACTTC.

Regarding this clonotype: A far bigger clonotype differs at one base, so this is likely a read error. Since the CDR3 does not end with the conserved phenylalanine or tryptophan, this likely comes from a read error. V gene TRBV11-3 combines with J gene TRBJ1-5; 9 bases are shared with TRBD1. After removal of 5 bases from V and 5 bases from J, the junction contained 7 bases not matched to a gene. Germline V CDR1 and CDR2: SGHNT, YENEEA. The CDR3 sequence is 15 residues long. The CDR3 DNA is TGTGCCAGCAGCCCCGACAGGGGGAGATATCAGCCCCAGCATTGT. It codes for CASSPDRGRYQPQHC.

Ten or more counts support this clonotype. V usage is TRBV7-8 and J usage is TRBJ1-4; perhaps TRBD1 as D (5 bases). Trimming cost V 6 bases and J 8 bases, with 25 bases left between them. Germline V gives CDR1 SGHVS, CDR2 FQNEAQ. The CDR3 spans 17 residues. The CDR3 loop reads CASRAGRGFRVWEKLFF. The CDR3 DNA sequence: TGTGCCAGCAGGGCGGGTCGGGGGTTTCGGGTTTGGGAAAAACTGTTTTTT.

This clonotype was seen ten or more times. The chain has TRBV20-1 and TRBJ1-1, with D unresolved. From germline, CDR1 is DFQATT and CDR2 SNEGSKA (reference sequence). CDR3 length equals 13 residues. The V end lost 8 bases, the J end lost 0 bases, and 13 bases lay between the germline ends. Written as DNA, the CDR3 is TGCAGTTCACCCCGCCAATTGAACACTGAAGCTTTCTTT. Translating gives CSSPRQLNTEAFF.

As for this clonotype: With only one base between it and a far larger clone, this is likely a read error. It is unclear where the CDR3 begins or ends on the DNA, so no DNA is shown, and the CDR3 is as TCRdb lists it. The rearrangement joins TRBV6-5 to TRBJ2-7; the D segment call TRBD1 is taken from the table without a DNA check. Including both end residues, the CDR3 is 15 amino acids long. Germline V gene lookup returns CDR1 MNHEY and CDR2 SVGAGI. This CDR3 is CASTVGQGSSDERYF.

In its sample, this clonotype was seen a few times. The chain couples TRBV30 to TRBJ2-3; TRBD1 is a possible D gene (6 bases). This CDR3 has 13 residues. V lost 2 bases and J lost 4, with 10 bases in between. Per the germline V gene, CDR1 is GTSNPN and CDR2 is SVGIG (reference sequence). Here the CDR3 reads CAWSRQAADTQYF. CDR3 nucleotides: TGTGCCTGGAGTCGACAGGCTGCAGATACGCAGTATTTT.

For this clonotype: This may arise from a read error, as a much more abundant clone is one base away. This chain connects TRBV3-1 to TRBJ2-1, with D unclear. Germline CDR1 is LGHDT and CDR2 is YNNKEL (reference sequence). Trimming shortened V by 6 bases and J by 10 bases, and 10 bases separated the two germline ends. The CDR3 sequence is 11 residues long. CDR3 region: CASSTSYEQFF. DNA for the CDR3: TGTGCCAGCAGTACCTCCTACGAGCAGTTCTTC.

Ten or more counts support this clonotype. The CDR3 here is CAWDRDSSNQPQHF. CDR3 DNA sequence: TGTGCCTGGGACAGGGACAGCTCCAATCAGCCCCAGCATTTT. This chain links TRBV30 with TRBJ1-5; 7 positions agree with TRBD1. Looked up from germline, CDR1 is GTSNPN and CDR2 is SVGIG (reference sequence). Trimming at V came to 5 bases and at J to 3 bases, leaving 7 bases not matched to a gene. The length of the CDR3 is 14 residues.

The V call is TRBV28, the J call TRBJ2-7; 7 positions match TRBD2. Germline V gene data show CDR1 as MDHEN and CDR2 as SYDVKM. The ends lost 6 bases at V and 6 bases at J; junction bases unmatched: 14. This CDR3 is built from 15 residues. DNA for the CDR3: TGTGCCAGCAGCCCTAGGGTGCGTAAGCGGGGCGAGCAGTACTTC. Protein product: CASSPRVRKRGEQYF.

In this sample, this clonotype turned up a few times. The gene calls are TRBV7-2 and TRBJ2-3, with TRBD2 matching 7 bases. CDR3 length: 15 amino acids. The V gene's germline CDR1 is SGHTA and CDR2 FQGNSA. Trimming at V came to 7 bases and at J to 4 bases, leaving 11 bases not matched to a gene. The CDR3 nucleotides read TGTGCCAGCAACCCCCGGACTAGACAACCAGATACGCAGTATTTT. Its protein product is CASNPRTRQPDTQYF. The variable domain in full, with the rest retrieved from reference TRBV7-2 and TRBJ2-3, is GAGVSQSPSNKVTEKGKDVELRCDPISGHTALYWYRQSLGQGLEFLIYFQGNSAPDKSGLPSDRFSAERTGGSVSTLTIQRTQQEDSAVYLCASNPRTRQPDTQYFGPGTRLTVL.